A single count supports the clone carrying this TCR beta chain. The antigen remains undetermined. V was trimmed by 2 bases and J by 8 bases, leaving 24 bases between them. Germline V gene sequence: CDR1 GTSNPN, CDR2 SVGIG (reference sequence). CDR3 length equals 17 residues. Each sorted subset replicate got 200 ng genomic DNA, 25,000 to 30,000 genomes. The data were produced by immunoSEQ multiplex PCR, yet TCRdb's version contains in-frame clones alone and is incomplete. The profile shows roughly 1,500,000 clones, approximately 98% of them singletons. CD4+ cells were split into CD45RA+ naive and CD45RA-negative memory subsets. The sample originates from a study of shared clonotypes between healthy human individuals. Study-wide points: With four donors compared, 4% to 5.5% of naive CD4 clonotypes were shared. Only blood underwent sampling, and tissue repertoires likely differ.

Sequencing input: naive CD4+ T cells sorted from blood. The sample's subset: CD45RA+ positively selected. The V call is TRBV30, the J call TRBJ1-4; D may be TRBD1 (6 bases). This TCR was sampled from a man aged 30 to 45 in good health. The CDR3, as DNA: TGTGCCTGGAGTTACGGGACAAACTACCATCTCGGCGAAAAACTGTTTTTT. Translated, it gives CAWSYGTNYHLGEKLFF.